The rows below give T cell receptor beta chains drawn from one sample of a study of OX40 agonist ivuxolimab in advanced cancers. Produced via immunoSEQ multiplex PCR; TCRdb's table is partial and in-frame only. The table has roughly 45,000 clones, about 87% seen once; the top ten hold 1.5% to 2%. The sequenced sample was CD4+ or CD8+ T cells sorted from blood, obtained in a trial of the OX40 agonist ivuxolimab. The receptors come from an adult with an advanced solid tumor such as melanoma, head and neck, liver or kidney cancer. CDR3s include the opening cysteine and the closing phenylalanine or tryptophan. D genes are given only for firm matches. Where a row states a size, it is once, few, many or the class of an expanded clone; other rows omit it.

CASTLTQGQGQAFF,TGCGCCAGCACCCTGACCCAAGGACAGGGCCAAGCTTTCTTT,.,TRBD1,TRBV5-1,TRBJ1-1
CASSRSGTGQSGRPGEQYF,TGTGCCAGCAGCCGATCCGGGACAGGGCAGAGCGGGAGGCCGGGCGAGCAGTACTTC,.,.,TRBV7-2,TRBJ2-7
CASSTTGGSAPLHF,TGTGCCAGTAGTACGACAGGGGGCTCGGCGCCCCTCCACTTT,.,TRBD1,TRBV19,TRBJ1-6
CASSLQGAVYGYTF,TGTGCCAGCAGCCTACAGGGAGCCGTCTATGGCTACACCTTC,.,.,TRBV7-9,TRBJ1-2
CASTLGGREETQYF,TGTGCCAGCACCCTTGGGGGCAGGGAAGAGACCCAGTACTTC,.,.,TRBV5-4,TRBJ2-5
CASSTQQGLSYEQYF,TGTGCCAGCAGTACCCAACAGGGGCTCTCCTACGAGCAGTACTTC,.,TRBD1,TRBV6-5,TRBJ2-7
CASRWGDTEAFF,TGTGCCAGCAGGTGGGGGGACACTGAAGCTTTCTTT,.,.,TRBV27,TRBJ1-1
CASRGGTYNEQFF,TGCGCCAGCCGCGGGGGTACCTACAATGAGCAGTTCTTC,.,TRBD2,TRBV10-1,TRBJ2-1
CASSLDSASGGATSEQFF,TGTGCCAGCAGCTTAGATAGCGCTAGCGGGGGGGCCACGAGTGAGCAGTTCTTC,.,TRBD2,TRBV7-7,TRBJ2-1
CASSLMTDTQYF,TGTGCCAGCAGCTTAATGACAGATACGCAGTATTTT,.,.,TRBV11-2,TRBJ2-3
CAISEGDYSSYEQYF,TGTGCCATCAGTGAGGGGGACTACAGCTCCTACGAGCAGTACTTC,.,TRBD2,TRBV10-3,TRBJ2-7
CASSEAGAGRWNSNQPQHF,TGTGCCAGCAGTGAAGCGGGGGCAGGGCGATGGAATAGCAATCAGCCCCAGCATTTT,.,.,TRBV6-1,TRBJ1-5
CASSKGVTANTEAFF,TGTGCCAGCAGCAAAGGGGTCACAGCGAACACTGAAGCTTTCTTT,.,.,TRBV7-9,TRBJ1-1
CASSPGGRTDTQYF,TGTGCCAGCAGCCCTGGGGGGCGCACAGATACGCAGTATTTT,.,.,TRBV7-8,TRBJ2-3
CASSPWTGGYTF,TGTGCCAGCAGCCCTTGGACGGGTGGCTACACCTTC,few,.,TRBV5-8,TRBJ1-2
CASSPPHNEQFF,TGTGCCAGCAGCCCCCCTCACAATGAGCAGTTCTTC,.,.,TRBV7-6,TRBJ2-1
CASSQVTSGTGELFF,TGCGCCAGCAGCCAAGTCACGTCAGGGACCGGGGAGCTGTTTTTT,.,.,TRBV4-3,TRBJ2-2
CARRVVGELFF,TGTGCCCGAAGGGTGGTCGGGGAGCTGTTTTTT,.,.,TRBV6-5,TRBJ2-2
CASIRAPTSYEQYF,TGTGCCAGCATCCGGGCCCCCACCTCCTACGAGCAGTACTTC,once,.,TRBV2,TRBJ2-7
CAISELAGNQPQHF,TGTGCCATCAGTGAGTTGGCAGGGAACCAGCCCCAGCATTTT,.,.,TRBV10-3,TRBJ1-5
CASSPRTGDTEAFF,TGTGCCAGCTCACCACGGACAGGGGACACTGAAGCTTTCTTT,.,TRBD1,TRBV18,TRBJ1-1
CASSSGQTYEQYF,TGTGCCAGCAGCTCGGGACAGACCTACGAGCAGTACTTC,.,TRBD1,TRBV7-3,TRBJ2-7
CASSETGQGTNGYTF,TGTGCCAGCAGTGAAACGGGGCAGGGGACCAATGGCTACACCTTC,.,.,TRBV2,TRBJ1-2
CASRAGGGEKLFF,TGTGCCAGCAGAGCGGGAGGGGGGGAAAAACTGTTTTTT,.,.,TRBV6-5,TRBJ1-4
CASSPSTMNSGNTIYF,TGTGCCAGCTCACCTTCCACGATGAACTCTGGAAACACCATATATTTT,once,.,TRBV18,TRBJ1-3
CASSYSTGGNTIYF,TGTGCCAGCAGTTACTCGACAGGGGGAAACACCATATATTTT,.,TRBD1,TRBV6-5,TRBJ1-3
CASSVEGATGELFF,TGCGCCAGCAGCGTTGAGGGGGCCACCGGGGAGCTGTTTTTT,few,TRBD1,TRBV5-1,TRBJ2-2
CSTRQGAVEQFF,TGCAGCACCCGACAGGGGGCGGTTGAGCAGTTCTTC,few,TRBD1,TRBV29-1,TRBJ2-1
CASSTRKGEVRETQYF,TGTGCCAGCAGCACGCGAAAGGGAGAGGTCCGAGAGACCCAGTACTTC,.,.,TRBV11-2,TRBJ2-5